What follows are 30 T cell receptor beta chains derived from one specimen sequenced in a study of blood T cells in healthy people across ages (dated by TCRdb to the mid-2010s). Library generation was performed with 5' RACE. Sequencing took place on an Illumina HiSeq 2500. A second roughly 7 to 11 cycle PCR used a sample-barcoded 5' primer and a J-beta primer mix. TCRdb reran the public reads through fastp at Q25 and MiXCR, keeping productive beta chains. Duplicate CDR3 protein sequences are folded into a single record with the most common DNA and genes. In this sample the table shows 1,500,000 or so distinct CDR3 sequences, approximately 59% of which occur a single time. The top ten hold over 5% of the sample. Sequenced: blood. The receptors derive from a young man in good health.

The rearrangement uses TRBV6-5 and TRBJ2-7; D could derive from TRBD1 or TRBD2 (8 bases each). This CDR3 region has 14 residues. Germline V gives CDR1 MNHEY, CDR2 SVGAGI. Between the trimmed V and J ends, which lost 8 bases and 2 bases, there was a span of 16 bases. The CDR3: CASRGGTGTYEQYF. The CDR3 DNA reads as TGTGCCAGCCGCGGGGGGACAGGTACCTACGAGCAGTACTTC.

This clonotype was observed a handful of times. This rearrangement joins TRBV29-1 to TRBJ1-4; D not resolved. V was cut by 4 bases and J by 2 bases, with 8 bases left in between. The CDR3 is 13 residues long. Germline V lookup: CDR1 SQVTM, CDR2 ANQGSEA. The chain's CDR3 is CSVAVETNEKLFF. The CDR3, as DNA: TGCAGCGTTGCCGTAGAGACTAATGAAAAACTGTTTTTT.

V usage is TRBV6-1 and J usage is TRBJ2-4, with D perhaps TRBD1 (5 bases). The end of the DNA aligns better with TRBJ2-7, so the J call may be wrong. Germline CDR1 MNHNS, CDR2 SASEGT. This CDR3 region has 13 residues. The CDR3, as DNA: TGTGCCAGCAGTGAGGCAGGGATCAACGAGCAGTACTTC. It encodes CASSEAGINEQYF.

The chain is built from TRBV20-1 and TRBJ2-7, with 8 bases that match TRBD1. The CDR3 runs to 13 residues. V was pared by 4 bases and J by 2 bases, with 4 bases of the junction left unmatched. Germline V CDR1 and CDR2: DFQATT, SNEGSKA (reference sequence). The CDR3 sequence: CSAKTGGTYEQYF. DNA of the CDR3: TGCAGTGCTAAAACAGGGGGAACCTACGAGCAGTACTTC.

This chain connects TRBV20-1 to TRBJ1-1; D gene unclear. Germline CDR1 is DFQATT and CDR2 is SNEGSKA (reference sequence). CDR3 length: 14 residues. The V and J ends lost 1 base and 1 base respectively, with 10 bases between them. CDR3 protein: CSARVEDPNTEAFF. The CDR3 DNA reads TGCAGTGCTAGAGTTGAGGACCCGAACACTGAAGCTTTCTTT.

The chain employs TRBV6-1 and TRBJ2-1; D call uncertain. The CDR3 loop spans 9 amino acids. Germline V gene data show CDR1 as MNHNS and CDR2 as SASEGT. V dropped 11 bases and J dropped 10 bases, with 9 bases sitting between them. CDR3 sequence (DNA): TGTGCCGTTGGGCGGGAGCAGTTCTTC. Amino acids: CAVGREQFF.

This clonotype was detected once. The genes are TRBV15 and TRBJ2-4; 7 bases agree with TRBD2. The CDR3 is made up of 14 amino acids. CDR1 is LNHNV and CDR2 is YYDKDF in the germline V gene (reference sequence). Germline trimming cut 3 bases from V and 14 bases from J; bases unmatched to any gene: 13. CDR3 protein: CATSSWTRVETKYF. DNA for the CDR3: TGTGCCACCAGCAGCTGGACTAGGGTAGAGACCAAGTACTTC.

The chain links TRBV9 to TRBJ1-1; D remains ambiguous. The CDR3 length is 15 residues. Germline values: CDR1 SGDLS, CDR2 YYNGEE. V gave up 6 bases and J gave up 3 bases, with 18 bases separating them. Written as DNA, the CDR3 is TGTGCCAGCAACGAGGGTTCGTACCCACACACTGAAGCTTTCTTT. Translating it yields CASNEGSYPHTEAFF.

This rearrangement joins TRBV4-3 to TRBJ2-7; 7 nucleotides line up with TRBD2. V lost 1 base to trimming and J lost 10 bases; unmatched junction nucleotides: 10. Germline CDR1 and CDR2: LGHNA and YSLEER. CDR3 length: 14 residues. CDR3 in amino acids: CASSQGLAGEAQYF. CDR3 bases: TGCGCCAGCAGCCAAGGACTAGCAGGAGAGGCCCAGTACTTC.

The table lists this clonotype with a count of one. The chain employs TRBV6-1 and TRBJ2-1; tentatively, D is TRBD2 (5 bases). The CDR3 has 13 residues. V dropped 8 bases and J dropped 10 bases, with 18 bases sitting between them. The germline V gene has CDR1 MNHNS and CDR2 SASEGT. The DNA for the CDR3 is TGTGCCAGCGAAAGGACTCGCGCCGGGGAGCAGTTCTTC. Its protein product is CASERTRAGEQFF.

This chain links TRBV20-1 with TRBJ2-5; 8 positions match TRBD1. Germline assignment: CDR1 DFQATT and CDR2 SNEGSKA (reference sequence). V lost 5 bases to trimming and J lost 1 base; unmatched junction nucleotides: 21. The CDR3 spans 19 residues. The CDR3 sequence is CSAQDSTGQARPGQETQYF. For the CDR3, the DNA is TGCAGTGCTCAAGATAGTACGGGACAGGCCCGCCCGGGCCAAGAGACCCAGTACTTC.

This rearrangement joins TRBV2 to TRBJ2-1; D gene ambiguous. Germline V gene sequence: CDR1 SNHLY, CDR2 FYNNEI. V lost 4 bases to trimming and J lost 5 bases, with 9 bases between them. The CDR3 covers 13 residues. CDR3 DNA sequence: TGTGCCAGCAGTGTAGTACAGAACAATGAGCAGTTCTTC. It is translated as CASSVVQNNEQFF.

This clonotype was detected a few times. The CDR3: CSVVSGTGYEQFF. CDR3 in DNA: TGCAGCGTTGTCTCCGGGACAGGGTATGAGCAGTTCTTC. The chain uses TRBV29-1 and TRBJ2-1; 9 bases match TRBD1. Germline CDR1 and CDR2: SQVTM and ANQGSEA. V lost 4 bases, J lost 8 bases, and 6 bases stayed unmatched. The CDR3 spans 13 residues.

This sequence joins TRBV15 and TRBJ2-7, with TRBD2 matching over 13 bases. J was trimmed by 0 bases and V by 6 bases; bases with no gene match: 8. The CDR3 contains 17 residues. The germline V gene has CDR1 LNHNV and CDR2 YYDKDF (reference sequence). The CDR3 DNA reads as TGTGCCACCAGTCAAGGGACTAGCGGGATTCGCTCCTACGAGCAGTACTTC. It translates to CATSQGTSGIRSYEQYF.

The V and J genes are TRBV3-1 and TRBJ1-2; D possibly corresponds to TRBD1 (5 bases). CDR3 length: 16 amino acids. Trimming stripped 0 bases from V and 2 bases from J, with 13 bases between. The V gene's germline CDR1 is LGHDT and CDR2 YNNKEL (reference sequence). The chain's CDR3 is CASSQETGTFNYGYTF. In DNA form, the CDR3 reads TGTGCCAGCAGCCAAGAGACCGGGACGTTCAACTATGGCTACACCTTC.

This clonotype came up once. The chain couples TRBV6-5 to TRBJ1-1, with D possibly matching TRBD1 (6 bases). Germline CDR1 is MNHEY and CDR2 is SVGAGI. The CDR3 length is 16 residues. V shed 2 bases and J shed 0 bases, with 13 bases lying between them. The CDR3 nucleotides are TGTGCCAGCAGTTACGGCCGTGGACAGATGAACACTGAAGCTTTCTTT. It specifies CASSYGRGQMNTEAFF.

The genes are TRBV11-2 and TRBJ2-3; D not resolved. The V and J ends lost 1 base and 6 bases respectively, with 11 bases between them. This CDR3 comprises 14 residues. The germline V gene encodes CDR1 SGHAT and CDR2 FQNNGV. DNA of the CDR3: TGTGCCAGCAGCTTAGTCGCTATTACGGATACGCAGTATTTT. Translated: CASSLVAITDTQYF.

This clonotype was picked up a small number of times. The V call is TRBV7-2, the J call TRBJ1-4; unclear D gene. The CDR3 is made up of 14 amino acids. V shed 1 base and J shed 8 bases, with 11 bases lying between them. Germline V gene lookup returns CDR1 SGHTA and CDR2 FQGNSA. The CDR3 coding sequence is TGTGCCAGCAGCTTAGTCCCCGTCTCAGAAAAACTGTTTTTT. This gives the protein CASSLVPVSEKLFF. Full variable domain (remainder filled in from reference TRBV7-2 and TRBJ1-4): GAGVSQSPSNKVTEKGKDVELRCDPISGHTALYWYRQSLGQGLEFLIYFQGNSAPDKSGLPSDRFSAERTGGSVSTLTIQRTQQEDSAVYLCASSLVPVSEKLFFGSGTQLSVL.

This chain connects TRBV7-2 to TRBJ2-5; D is undetermined. The DNA end lines up better with TRBJ2-1; the J call may be wrong. Germline V gene sequence: CDR1 SGHTA, CDR2 FQGNSA. The CDR3 covers 15 residues. In nucleotides, the CDR3 is TGTGCCAGCAGCTTAGCGCGTCAGTTACAAGAGACCCAGTTCTTC. Translating gives CASSLARQLQETQFF.

This clonotype came up a few times. The V call is TRBV4-2, the J call TRBJ2-3; tentatively, D is TRBD2 (6 bases). Germline V CDR1 and CDR2: LGHNA, YNFKEQ. The CDR3 covers 17 residues. V shed 3 bases and J shed 5 bases, with 21 bases lying between them. CDR3 nucleotides: TGTGCCAGCAGCCACGGAAATCGGGACTTCTCCGGAGATACGCAGTATTTT. This codes for CASSHGNRDFSGDTQYF.

The chain recombines TRBV2 with TRBJ2-4, with 8 bases fitting TRBD1. Near its end, the DNA agrees better with TRBJ2-7, so the J call may be wrong. CDR3 size: 15 residues. The germline gives CDR1 SNHLY, CDR2 FYNNEI. DNA for the CDR3: TGTGCCAGCAACCGGATCTGGACAGGGAACTACGAGCAGTACTTC. Amino acid sequence: CASNRIWTGNYEQYF.

The genes are TRBV7-2 and TRBJ2-7; no clear D. With 2 bases removed from V and 7 bases from J, the gap between germline ends came to 12 bases. CDR3 size: 13 residues. Germline V lookup: CDR1 SGHTA, CDR2 FQGNSA. The CDR3 DNA sequence: TGTGCCAGCAGCTTAAGCTCAGTGGGGGAGCAGTACTTC. This sequence encodes CASSLSSVGEQYF.

The J gene is TRBJ1-2, the V gene TRBV11-2; D remains ambiguous. Trimming shortened V by 5 bases and J by 1 base, and 11 bases separated the two germline ends. Germline V gene sequence: CDR1 SGHAT, CDR2 FQNNGV. The length of the CDR3 is 14 residues. Written as DNA, the CDR3 is TGTGCCAGCAGCACGCGGAGGGTTAACTATGGCTACACCTTC. Translating it yields CASSTRRVNYGYTF.

The rearrangement joins TRBV2 to TRBJ2-7; 12 nucleotides agree with TRBD2. The CDR3 is made up of 15 amino acids. Germline trimming cut 1 base from V and 3 bases from J; bases unmatched to any gene: 1. Per germline, CDR1 SNHLY and CDR2 FYNNEI. The CDR3 loop reads CASSEGTSGIYEQYF. CDR3 in DNA: TGTGCCAGCAGTGAAGGGACTAGCGGGATCTACGAGCAGTACTTC. The full variable domain, with the rest looked up from reference TRBV2 and TRBJ2-7, is EPEVTQTPSHQVTQMGQEVILRCVPISNHLYFYWYRQILGQKVEFLVSFYNNEISEKSEIFDDQFSVERPDGSNFTLKIRSTKLEDSAMYFCASSEGTSGIYEQYFGPGTRLTVT.

This clonotype was seen a few times. The chain carries TRBV20-1 and TRBJ2-7; no reliable D call. V was pared by 0 bases and J by 2 bases, with 11 bases between. The CDR3 is 14 amino acids. Germline-derived CDR1 and CDR2 are DFQATT and SNEGSKA (reference sequence). The CDR3 region is CSARDIGQTYEQYF. CDR3 DNA sequence: TGCAGTGCTAGAGATATCGGGCAAACCTACGAGCAGTACTTC.

V is TRBV11-1 and J is TRBJ2-6; 8 bases align to TRBD1. The V gene's germline CDR1 is SGHAT and CDR2 FQDESV (reference sequence). V shed 5 bases and J 0 bases; nucleotides not matched to a gene: 9. CDR3 length: 18 residues. The CDR3 DNA reads as TGTGCCAGCAGCAGCTGGGACAGGAAAATCTCTGGGGCCAACGTCCTGACTTTC. Residues: CASSSWDRKISGANVLTF.

This clonotype was detected a few times. The chain employs TRBV6-5 and TRBJ2-3; 7 nucleotides agree with TRBD2. The CDR3 is made up of 15 amino acids. Germline lookup yields CDR1 MNHEY and CDR2 SVGAGI. The ends lost 9 bases at V and 2 bases at J; junction bases unmatched: 11. CDR3 residues: CASKFSGTNTDTQYF. CDR3 DNA sequence: TGTGCCAGTAAATTTTCCGGGACTAACACAGATACGCAGTATTTT.

The chain is built from TRBV20-1 and TRBJ1-1, with D tentatively TRBD1 (6 bases). CDR3 length: 13 residues. V lost 7 bases to trimming and J lost 4 bases, with 16 bases between them. CDR1 is DFQATT, CDR2 SNEGSKA, per germline (reference sequence). CDR3 sequence reads: CSVRAGASTEAFF. The DNA of the CDR3 is TGCAGTGTAAGGGCGGGGGCTTCCACTGAAGCTTTCTTT.

The rearrangement uses TRBV7-9 and TRBJ1-1, with no clear D. Germline V gives CDR1 SEHNR, CDR2 FQNEAQ (reference sequence). This CDR3 region has 14 residues. The V and J ends lost 5 bases and 1 base respectively, with 11 bases between them. The chain's CDR3 is CASSQAQRNTEAFF. The CDR3 nucleotides read TGTGCCAGCAGCCAAGCACAGAGGAACACTGAAGCTTTCTTT.

The chain joins TRBV4-1 to TRBJ1-1, with TRBD1 matching over 9 bases. Germline V gene data show CDR1 as MGHRA and CDR2 as YSYEKL. V shed 3 bases, J shed 7 bases, and the junction held 24 bases outside the gene matches. This CDR3 comprises 20 residues. The CDR3 DNA sequence: TGCGCCAGCAGCCAGCTGCTGGGACAGGGTGTGGGGGGGCGGGAGCATGAAGCTTTCTTT. Translated, it gives CASSQLLGQGVGGREHEAFF.